This TCR beta chain was identified during a study of blood T cell repertoires in COVID-19 (dated by TCRdb to about 2020). A note on the overall study: Collaborator samples came from the United States, Italy and Spain and covered acute and convalescent phases of COVID-19. Samples came from the ongoing ImmuneRACE study (first 160 participants) plus 1,254 subjects from 6 global collaborators. The dataset comprised deeply sampled blood TCRbeta repertoires from subjects exposed to, actively infected with, or recovered from COVID-19. Where available, HLA class I and class II types were obtained from metadata supplied by the sample provider rather than from assay-based typing. Sample metadata almost always included a de-identified subject ID, COVID-19 status, age in years and sex. The material from the prospective study consisted of cDNA or gDNA derived from T cells, B-cell-depleted T cells, or PBMCs. A freely available public database, intended as a resource for researchers studying the immune response to SARS-CoV-2, is where the repertoires were released. The research as a whole found: How much clinical and demographic metadata was included differed by source and by participant, and the metadata was provided uncurated.

As to this clone: The clone's antigen remains unknown. No base qualities exist here, and no much larger clone lies one base off it.

TCRbeta CDR3 regions were amplified from genomic DNA using the immunoSEQ Assay, a bias-controlled multiplex PCR. As for the original processing: Nucleated cell counts per sample were estimated from amplification of reference gene primers within the assay. To quantify the absolute abundance of each unique TCRbeta CDR3 rearrangement, sequence reads were collapsed and filtered. Productive Simpson clonality was computed per sample as the square root of Simpson's diversity index over productive rearrangements. Drawn from immuneACCESS, this table holds only the in-frame rearrangements with V and J called that TCRdb kept. Clones are partly lost; checked studies trace under half to an unresolved V gene and leave the rest unexplained. V and J calls plus clone size are reproduced from that table; the DNA served to infer D and trimming. Counted in this sample were 150,000 to 200,000 clones; around 90% of them appeared once. The top ten clones comprise roughly 25% of the sample.

The collaborating institutions used their own protocols to collect whole blood in K2EDTA tubes. For TCRbeta analysis, collaborators shipped samples as frozen whole blood, isolated PBMCs, or DNA extracted from either of those sample types. The sample consisted of peripheral blood. The clonotype originates from a man in his sixties with acute or convalescent COVID-19.

The nucleotide sequence reads as follows: TGTGCCAGCAGAGGACTAGCGGGACAAGGGGAGCAGTTCTTC. Its protein product is CASRGLAGQGEQFF. The chain joins TRBV11-2 to TRBJ2-1; TRBD2 aligns with 12 central bases. Taken from the germline V gene, the CDR1 and CDR2 loops are SGHAT and FQNNGV. The V end gives up 6 bases and the J end 10 bases, leaving 7 bases in the junction not matched to a gene. There are 14 amino acids in the CDR3, from cysteine to phenylalanine inclusive. Only CDR3 DNA is held: 42 bases, read in frame from base 1.